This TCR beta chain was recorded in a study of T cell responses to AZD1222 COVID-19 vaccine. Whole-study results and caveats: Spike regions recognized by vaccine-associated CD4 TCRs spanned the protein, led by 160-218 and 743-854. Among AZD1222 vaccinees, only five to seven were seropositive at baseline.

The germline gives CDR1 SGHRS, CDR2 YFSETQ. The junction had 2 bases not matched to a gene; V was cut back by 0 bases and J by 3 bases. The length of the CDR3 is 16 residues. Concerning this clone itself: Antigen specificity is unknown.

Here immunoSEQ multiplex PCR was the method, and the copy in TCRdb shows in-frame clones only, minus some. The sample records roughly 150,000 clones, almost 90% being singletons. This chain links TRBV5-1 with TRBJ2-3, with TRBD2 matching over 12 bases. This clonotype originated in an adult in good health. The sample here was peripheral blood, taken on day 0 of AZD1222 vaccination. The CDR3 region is CASSLGLAGVTDTQYF. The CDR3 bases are TGCGCCAGCAGCTTGGGACTAGCGGGAGTGACAGATACGCAGTATTTT.